This is a list of T cell receptor beta chains from one sample in a study of response to subunit inactivated influenza vaccine. TCRdb analysed the RT-PCR reads with MiXCR anew, one entry per CDR3 protein. This table has about 650,000 distinct CDR3 sequences, about 15% appearing once. The sample was PBMCs from blood, taken 11 to 12 days after vaccination. The source is a man aged 45-65 years who received an inactivated influenza vaccine. The CDR3 runs from the conserved cysteine through the conserved F or W. D genes are given only for firm matches. Clone size is shown for a subset of rows, as once, few, many or a class of expanded clone.

v_gene,d_gene,j_gene,abundance,CDR3aa,CDR3nt
TRBV29-1,-,TRBJ2-5,-,CSVVGATAVETQYF,TGCAGCGTTGTAGGGGCCACTGCCGTGGAGACCCAGTACTTC
TRBV20-1,-,TRBJ2-7,-,CSARALRDTTYEQYF,TGCAGTGCTAGAGCTCTACGGGACACGACCTACGAGCAGTACTTC
TRBV29-1,TRBD2,TRBJ2-3,few,CSVVAGLAGTDTQYF,TGCAGCGTTGTCGCGGGACTAGCGGGCACAGATACGCAGTATTTT
TRBV7-2,TRBD2,TRBJ2-5,many,CASSLTSGRQETQYF,TGTGCCAGCAGCTTGACTAGCGGGCGACAAGAGACCCAGTACTTC
TRBV5-5,TRBD1,TRBJ1-6,few,CASSLSPGGGGDSPLHF,TGTGCCAGCAGCTTGTCGCCAGGGGGTGGCGGCGATTCACCCCTCCACTTT
TRBV25-1,-,TRBJ2-6,-,CASSESGLGANVLTF,TGTGCCAGCAGTGAATCAGGGCTTGGGGCCAACGTCCTGACTTTC
TRBV9,-,TRBJ1-1,-,CASSASNLGAFF,TGTGCCAGCAGCGCGTCTAACTTAGGAGCTTTCTTT
TRBV12-5,-,TRBJ1-1,-,CASGLGGAPTEAFF,TGTGCTAGTGGTCTGGGGGGCGCCCCCACTGAAGCTTTCTTT
TRBV4-3,-,TRBJ1-5,once,CASSQGISGANQPQHF,TGCGCCAGCAGCCAGGGGATATCAGGGGCCAATCAGCCCCAGCATTTT
TRBV3-1,-,TRBJ2-7,few,CASSQNLIRDTAYEQYF,TGTGCCAGCAGCCAAAACTTAATTAGGGACACCGCCTACGAGCAGTACTTC
TRBV6-2/TRBV6-3,TRBD2,TRBJ2-1,-,CASSNPSGGSYNEQFF,TGTGCCAGCAGTAACCCTAGCGGGGGGTCCTACAATGAGCAGTTCTTC
TRBV19,-,TRBJ2-7,few,CASSIDWSGYEQYF,TGTGCCAGTAGTATAGATTGGAGCGGGTACGAGCAGTACTTC
TRBV27,-,TRBJ2-7,-,CASSLGPATYEQYF,TGTGCCAGCAGTTTAGGTCCAGCAACCTACGAGCAGTACTTC
TRBV15,-,TRBJ2-3,few,CATSRFRGGRSTDTQYF,TGTGCCACCAGCAGATTCCGAGGGGGAAGAAGCACAGATACGCAGTATTTT
TRBV28,-,TRBJ2-1,few,CASSSFGQNYNEQFF,TGTGCCAGCAGTTCTTTCGGACAGAACTACAATGAGCAGTTCTTC
TRBV7-2,TRBD1,TRBJ2-1,-,CASSPGQGRSPYNEQFF,TGTGCCAGCAGCCCTGGACAGGGAAGAAGCCCCTACAATGAGCAGTTCTTC
TRBV5-1,-,TRBJ1-2,many,CASSLGYGSIREPLLNYGYTF,TGCGCCAGCAGCTTGGGTTATGGTAGTATCAGGGAGCCCCTACTAAACTATGGCTACACCTTC
TRBV4-3,TRBD1,TRBJ2-7,few,CASSQAPDRGSYEQYF,TGCGCCAGCAGCCAAGCGCCTGACAGGGGTTCCTACGAGCAGTACTTC
TRBV29-1,TRBD1,TRBJ2-3,-,CSTRDSNTDTQYF,TGCAGCACCCGGGACAGCAACACAGATACGCAGTATTTT